Below, 25 T cell receptor beta chains from the same sample are listed, as sequenced in a study of cytomegalovirus exposure and HLA in healthy donors. With 60 Vbeta and 13 Jbeta primers, the PCR was carried out. TCRdb's copy holds only in-frame clones and misses some; the assay was immunoSEQ multiplex PCR. The repertoire has roughly 70,000 clones, around 70% of them found once; the top ten carry about an eighth. What was sequenced was PBMCs. Every receptor here comes from a human donor in good health.

The chain uses TRBV15 and TRBJ2-1; perhaps TRBD1 as D (5 bases). The CDR3 totals 15 residues. Per germline, CDR1 LNHNV and CDR2 YYDKDF (reference sequence). V was trimmed by 3 bases and J by 1 base, leaving 10 bases between them. CDR3 coding DNA: TGTGCCACCAGCAGCCGACAGAGGTCCTACAATGAGCAGTTCTTC. It codes for CATSSRQRSYNEQFF. The variable domain in full, completed from reference TRBV15 and TRBJ2-1, reads DAMVIQNPRYQVTQFGKPVTLSCSQTLNHNVMYWYQQKSSQAPKLLFHYYDKDFNNEADTPDNFQSRRPNTSFCFLDIRSPGLGDTAMYLCATSSRQRSYNEQFFGPGTRLTVL.

The rearrangement joins TRBV20-1 to TRBJ2-5; D is undetermined. Trimming removed 4 bases at V and 5 bases at J, with 8 bases between. Per germline, CDR1 DFQATT and CDR2 SNEGSKA (reference sequence). The CDR3 has 11 amino acids. The CDR3 DNA is TGCAGTGCTACGGTATCTGAGACCCAGTACTTC. Its translation is CSATVSETQYF.

CDR3 sequence reads: CASSTDRGSSGYTF. Here the CDR3 DNA reads TGTGCCAGCAGTACAGACAGGGGGTCTTCAGGCTACACCTTC. V is TRBV25-1 and J is TRBJ1-2; 9 nucleotides line up with TRBD1. Germline CDR1 MGHDK, CDR2 SYGVNS. The CDR3 totals 14 residues. The V and J ends lost 5 bases and 8 bases, in that order; junction bases with no gene match: 9.

The J gene is TRBJ2-7, the V gene TRBV7-2, with D perhaps TRBD2 (6 bases). This CDR3 contains 15 residues. V gave up 2 bases and J gave up 6 bases, with 17 bases separating them. CDR1 is SGHTA and CDR2 is FQGNSA in the germline V gene. The CDR3 bases are TGTGCCAGCAGCTTATCGCCCCACGCGGGGCGCGAGCAGTACTTC. Protein product: CASSLSPHAGREQYF. Looking up the rest from reference TRBV7-2 and TRBJ2-7 gives the full variable domain: GAGVSQSPSNKVTEKGKDVELRCDPISGHTALYWYRQSLGQGLEFLIYFQGNSAPDKSGLPSDRFSAERTGGSVSTLTIQRTQQEDSAVYLCASSLSPHAGREQYFGPGTRLTVT.

As DNA, the CDR3 is TGTGCCAGCAGCTTGGGGCGGGGCACCATGAACACTGAAGCTTTCTTT. Residues: CASSLGRGTMNTEAFF. The chain recombines TRBV11-2 with TRBJ1-1; maybe TRBD1 (5 bases). Trimming took off 3 bases at V and 0 bases at J, with 14 bases between the two ends. Germline V gives CDR1 SGHAT, CDR2 FQNNGV. The CDR3 has 16 amino acids.

This clone has a single count. This chain links TRBV5-6 with TRBJ2-3; 7 nucleotides match TRBD2. Germline V CDR1 and CDR2: SGHDT, YYEEEE. V lost 4 bases and J lost 5; bases outside the gene matches: 13. The CDR3 runs to 16 residues. The CDR3 DNA follows: TGTGCCAGCAGCCCCTTGGCGGGAGCGGCCCAAGATACGCAGTATTTT. Translated, it gives CASSPLAGAAQDTQYF.

The DNA for the CDR3 is TGTGCCAGCAGTTATACCCCCGGACAGGGGGTCGAGGGTGAGCAGTTCTTC. It encodes CASSYTPGQGVEGEQFF. This rearrangement joins TRBV28 to TRBJ2-1, with 10 bases identical to TRBD1. This CDR3 region has 17 residues. V shed 4 bases and J 9 bases; nucleotides not matched to a gene: 15. Per the germline V gene, CDR1 is MDHEN and CDR2 is SYDVKM.

This clone was counted a few times. V usage is TRBV9 and J usage is TRBJ1-4; TRBD1 matches 9 bases. The germline V gene has CDR1 SGDLS and CDR2 YYNGEE. The trim removed 6 bases at V and 4 bases at J, leaving 7 bases unmatched. The CDR3 extends over 15 amino acids. CDR3 loop: CASTPSGQGNEKLFF. In DNA form, the CDR3 reads TGTGCCAGCACCCCCTCGGGACAGGGTAATGAAAAACTGTTTTTT. The entire variable domain, with the rest obtained from reference TRBV9 and TRBJ1-4, is as follows: DSGVTQTPKHLITATGQRVTLRCSPRSGDLSVYWYQQSLDQGLQFLIQYYNGEERAKGNILERFSAQQFPDLHSELNLSSLELGDSALYFCASTPSGQGNEKLFFGSGTQLSVL.

This chain joins TRBV30 and TRBJ1-5; the D is unclear. There are 13 residues in the CDR3. Trimming stripped 2 bases from V and 3 bases from J, with 8 bases between. Germline CDR1 and CDR2: GTSNPN and SVGIG (reference sequence). Written as DNA, the CDR3 is TGTGCCTGGAGTTCAAATTCCAATCAGCCCCAGCATTTT. Its protein product is CAWSSNSNQPQHF. Full variable domain (remainder filled in from reference TRBV30 and TRBJ1-5): SQTIHQWPATLVQPVGSPLSLECTVEGTSNPNLYWYRQAAGRGLQLLFYSVGIGQISSEVPQNLSASRPQDRQFILSSKKLLLSDSGFYLCAWSSNSNQPQHFGDGTRLSIL.

The chain joins TRBV9 to TRBJ2-5, with TRBD2 matching over 7 bases. The CDR3 consists of 15 residues. Losses at the gene ends were 0 bases for V and 5 bases for J; bases not matched to a gene: 7. Germline CDR1 and CDR2: SGDLS and YYNGEE. The CDR3 DNA is TGTGCCAGCAGCGTAGACGCGGGAGTAATGGAGACCCAGTACTTC. Encoded protein: CASSVDAGVMETQYF.

The chain couples TRBV5-1 to TRBJ1-1; D unclear. Germline lookup yields CDR1 SGHRS and CDR2 YFSETQ. This CDR3 is 12 amino acids long. Trimming removed 0 bases at V and 7 bases at J, with 7 bases between. The CDR3 spells CASSLAPGEAFF. The CDR3 DNA is TGCGCCAGCAGCTTGGCCCCGGGTGAAGCTTTCTTT.

This clone was seen a handful of times. This chain connects TRBV5-6 to TRBJ2-7; 7 bases fit TRBD2. V shed 1 base, J shed 2 bases, and the junction held 9 bases outside the gene matches. Germline CDR1 SGHDT, CDR2 YYEEEE. The CDR3 runs 16 residues. The CDR3 is CASSLWGLAVPYEQYF. CDR3 DNA: TGTGCCAGCAGCTTGTGGGGTCTAGCGGTCCCCTACGAGCAGTACTTC.

This sequence joins TRBV5-6 and TRBJ2-2; 14 bases fit TRBD2. Looked up from germline, CDR1 is SGHDT and CDR2 is YYEEEE. This CDR3 has 17 amino acids. J gave up 6 bases and V 4 bases, and 8 bases lay outside the gene matches. CDR3 in amino acids: CASSHAGTSGSSGELFF. The CDR3 DNA is TGTGCCAGCAGCCACGCCGGGACTAGCGGGAGTTCCGGGGAGCTGTTTTTT.

The chain uses TRBV19 and TRBJ2-1, with TRBD2 matching 9 bases. Germline assignment: CDR1 LNHDA and CDR2 SQIVND (reference sequence). The V gene end was trimmed by 9 bases and the J gene end by 0 bases; junction bases not matched to a gene: 9. The CDR3 extends over 16 amino acids. For the CDR3, the DNA is TGTGCCAGGGGTAGCGGGAGTCCCTACTCCTACAATGAGCAGTTCTTC. Translating it yields CARGSGSPYSYNEQFF.

The chain is built from TRBV4-1 and TRBJ2-1; D not resolved. V lost 2 bases, J lost 2 bases, and 13 bases lay in between. The CDR3 is made up of 16 amino acids. CDR1 is MGHRA and CDR2 is YSYEKL in the germline V gene. The CDR3 reads CASSQRQENAYNEQFF. Here the CDR3 DNA reads TGCGCCAGCAGCCAAAGGCAGGAAAATGCCTACAATGAGCAGTTCTTC.

This clone came up a few times. CDR3 in DNA: TGCGCCAGCAGCCAAGTTGATAGCGGGAGTAGGTATGAGCAGTTCTTC. This sequence encodes CASSQVDSGSRYEQFF. The V and J genes are TRBV4-1 and TRBJ2-1, with 9 positions matching TRBD2. Per germline, CDR1 MGHRA and CDR2 YSYEKL. J gave up 8 bases and V 1 base, and 9 bases lay outside the gene matches. CDR3 length: 16 residues.

The chain combines TRBV7-9 with TRBJ1-2, with TRBD1 as a possible D gene (5 bases). The CDR3 contains 13 residues. With 1 base removed from V and 7 bases from J, the gap between germline ends came to 10 bases. Looked up from germline, CDR1 is SEHNR and CDR2 is FQNEAQ (reference sequence). The CDR3 region has the DNA TGTGCCAGCAGCTTAGGACCGGGGGGTGGCTACACCTTC. It specifies CASSLGPGGGYTF.

V usage is TRBV13 and J usage is TRBJ2-3; D might be TRBD2 (8 bases). The CDR3 consists of 22 residues. V lost 5 bases and J lost 1, with 34 bases in between. Germline lookup yields CDR1 PRHDT and CDR2 FYEKMQ (reference sequence). CDR3 DNA: TGTGCCAGCAGCAGAGGGGGCCACGCACTTAGCGGGACCAACAGGGGCACAGATACGCAGTATTTT. Translation gives CASSRGGHALSGTNRGTDTQYF.

The chain is built from TRBV6-5 and TRBJ1-1; D remains ambiguous. This CDR3 contains 15 residues. The germline V gene has CDR1 MNHEY and CDR2 SVGAGI. Between the trimmed V and J ends, which lost 0 bases and 5 bases, there was a span of 13 bases. The CDR3 DNA is TGTGCCAGCAGTTACTCGAAGTACAGACCAACTGAAGCTTTCTTT. It translates to CASSYSKYRPTEAFF.

The genes are TRBV19 and TRBJ1-1; D gene unclear. Germline V CDR1 and CDR2: LNHDA, SQIVND (reference sequence). With 1 base removed from V and 0 bases from J, the gap between germline ends came to 6 bases. The CDR3 totals 14 residues. The CDR3 is CASSIAQMNTEAFF. The CDR3 DNA is TGTGCCAGTAGTATAGCACAGATGAACACTGAAGCTTTCTTT.

The genes are TRBV27 and TRBJ1-2; 8 nucleotides align to TRBD1. This CDR3 region has 12 residues. Germline CDR1 reads MNHEY; CDR2 reads SMNVEV (reference sequence). V trimming: 9 bases; J trimming: 7 bases; junction bases outside the gene matches: 7. The CDR3 loop is CASVDRAGGYTF. CDR3 sequence (DNA): TGTGCCAGTGTGGACAGGGCGGGTGGCTACACCTTC.

The chain combines TRBV28 with TRBJ1-2, with D perhaps matching TRBD1 (5 bases). This CDR3 spans 14 amino acids. Trimming took 7 bases from V and 8 from J, leaving 20 bases between them. CDR1 is MDHEN and CDR2 is SYDVKM in the germline V gene. CDR3 residues: CASTELQALRGYTF. CDR3 in DNA: TGTGCCAGCACCGAATTACAGGCCCTGAGGGGCTACACCTTC.

The chain is built from TRBV23-1 and TRBJ2-7; a possible D gene is TRBD2 (6 bases). TRBV23-1 qualifies as an ORF whose function is uncertain. The CDR3 extends over 16 amino acids. Trimming removed 3 bases from V and 1 base from J, with 16 bases in between. CDR3 amino acids: CASSHPTQRASYEQYF. CDR3 bases: TGCGCCAGCAGTCATCCCACCCAGCGGGCGTCCTACGAGCAGTACTTC.

V gene TRBV18 combines with J gene TRBJ1-1; the D gene is possibly TRBD1 (5 bases). V was cut by 3 bases and J by 3 bases, with 14 bases left in between. Germline CDR1 is KGHSH and CDR2 is LQKENI. The length of the CDR3 is 15 residues. The CDR3 sequence is CASSPRMGGDTEAFF. CDR3 nucleotides: TGTGCCAGCTCACCTAGGATGGGGGGGGACACTGAAGCTTTCTTT.

This clone was seen only a few times. The chain uses TRBV10-3 and TRBJ1-2, with D unclear. Germline assignment: CDR1 ENHRY and CDR2 SYGVKD. The CDR3 has 13 amino acids. Trimming took 3 bases from V and 8 from J, leaving 13 bases between them. CDR3 nucleotides: TGTGCCATCAGTGAACAGCTGGATCAGGGCTACACCTTC. This codes for CAISEQLDQGYTF.